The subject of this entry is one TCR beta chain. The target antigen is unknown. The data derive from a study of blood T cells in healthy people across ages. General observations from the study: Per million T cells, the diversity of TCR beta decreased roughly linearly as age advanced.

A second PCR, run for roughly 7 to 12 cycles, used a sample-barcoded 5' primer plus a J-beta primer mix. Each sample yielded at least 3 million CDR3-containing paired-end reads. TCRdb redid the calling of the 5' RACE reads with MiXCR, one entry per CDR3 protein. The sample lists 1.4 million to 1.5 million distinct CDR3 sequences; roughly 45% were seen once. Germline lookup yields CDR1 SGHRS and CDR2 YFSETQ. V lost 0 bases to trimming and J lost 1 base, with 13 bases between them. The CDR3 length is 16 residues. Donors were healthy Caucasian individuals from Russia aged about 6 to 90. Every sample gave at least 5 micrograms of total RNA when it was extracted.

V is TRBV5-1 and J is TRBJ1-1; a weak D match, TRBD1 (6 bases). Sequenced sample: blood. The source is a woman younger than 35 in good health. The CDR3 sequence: CASSLEFGGQNTEAFF. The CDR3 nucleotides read TGCGCCAGCAGCTTGGAGTTCGGGGGGCAGAACACTGAAGCTTTCTTT.